These 4 T cell receptor beta chains originate from one sample sequenced in a study of beta chain features in type 1 diabetes. All of the isolated RNA was reverse transcribed, so expressed TCRB transcripts were sequenced. Profiling relied on immunoSEQ multiplex PCR, and the TCRdb table lists in-frame clones only, not all of them. The sample contains 100,000 to 150,000 clones, 15% to 20% of which appear only once. Broader study findings: All four CD4+ subsets from Type 1 diabetes patients carried moderately but significantly shorter TCRB CDR3s.

The antigens of these receptors remain unknown. The sequenced sample was central memory CD4+ T cells from blood. The receptors derive from a man aged 18 to 29 with type 1 diabetes.

This chain connects TRBV6-5 to TRBJ1-6; unclear D gene. Trimming removed 2 bases from V and 7 bases from J, with 9 bases in between. This CDR3 has 14 amino acids. Germline CDR1 is MNHEY and CDR2 is SVGAGI. CDR3 residues: CASSYRQTNSPLHF. DNA of the CDR3: TGTGCCAGCAGTTACCGGCAGACCAATTCACCCCTCCACTTT.

This clone was seen at least ten times. Other DNA sequences in the sample encode the same CDR3. The chain uses TRBV28 and TRBJ2-7; 9 nucleotides match TRBD1. The CDR3 consists of 15 residues. Germline CDR1 reads MDHEN; CDR2 reads SYDVKM. V shed 3 bases and J 2 bases; nucleotides not matched to a gene: 5. In DNA, the CDR3 is TGTGCCAGCAGTTTTCCGGGACAGGGCCCCTACGAGCAGTACTTC. It yields the protein CASSFPGQGPYEQYF.

This chain joins TRBV9 and TRBJ2-7; D is possibly TRBD1 (6 bases). Germline V gene data show CDR1 as SGDLS and CDR2 as YYNGEE. Trimming cost V 4 bases and J 1 base, with 9 bases left between them. CDR3 length equals 13 residues. The CDR3 coding sequence is TGTGCCAGCAGCTCCGGGACATCCTACGAGCAGTACTTC. It yields the protein CASSSGTSYEQYF.

The sample holds a few counts of this clone. Here the CDR3 DNA reads TGCGCCAGCAGCCAAGACGGGCGGTCAGAGACCCAGTACTTC. This codes for CASSQDGRSETQYF. V and J are TRBV4-3 and TRBJ2-5; D remains ambiguous. The germline CDR1 and CDR2 sequences are LGHNA and YSLEER. Trimming removed 0 bases from V and 4 bases from J, with 9 bases in between. This CDR3 region has 14 residues.